The clone carrying this TCR beta chain was seen at least ten times. The data are from a study of metastatic and nonmetastatic thyroid tumors. TCRdb recomputed clones from the PCR reads via MiXCR. Of tens of thousands of clones in the sample, more than 12% were seen once. The CDR3 totals 16 residues. CDR1 is MDHEN and CDR2 is SYDVKM in the germline V gene. With 4 bases removed from V and 6 bases from J, the gap between germline ends came to 22 bases. Patients had received no treatment of any kind before thyroid surgery. The sequenced material came from blood. The rearrangement uses TRBV28 and TRBJ2-7; the D gene is possibly TRBD1 (6 bases). The clonotype originates from a female donor with papillary thyroid cancer or a benign thyroid nodule (not recorded which). Some clones in this sample may be carry-over from other donors' samples. As DNA, the CDR3 is TGTGCCAGCAGTTCCGCCGGTCAGGGGACCCTCCTCGAGCAGTACTTC. Residues: CASSSAGQGTLLEQYF. Full variable domain (remainder filled in from reference TRBV28 and TRBJ2-7): DVKVTQSSRYLVKRTGEKVFLECVQDMDHENMFWYRQDPGLGLRLIYFSYDVKMKEKGDIPEGYSVSREKKERFSLILESASTNQTSMYLCASSSAGQGTLLEQYFGPGTRLTVT.